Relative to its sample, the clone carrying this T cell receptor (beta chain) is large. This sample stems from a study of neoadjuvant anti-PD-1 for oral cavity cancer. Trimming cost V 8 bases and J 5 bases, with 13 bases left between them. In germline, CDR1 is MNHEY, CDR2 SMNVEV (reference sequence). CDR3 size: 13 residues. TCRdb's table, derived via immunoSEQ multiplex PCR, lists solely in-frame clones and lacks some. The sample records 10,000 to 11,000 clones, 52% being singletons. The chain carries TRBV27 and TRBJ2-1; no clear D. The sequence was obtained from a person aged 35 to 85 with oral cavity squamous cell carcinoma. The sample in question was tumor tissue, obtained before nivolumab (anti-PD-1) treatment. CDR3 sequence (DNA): TGTGCCAGCGAGGCTCCCCGCAACAATGAGCAGTTCTTC. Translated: CASEAPRNNEQFF.